These 23 T cell receptor beta chains share one sample of origin, sequenced in a study of blood T cells in healthy people across ages. With a J-beta primer mix and a sample-barcoded 5' primer, a second PCR ran 7 to 11 cycles. One entry per CDR3 protein results from TCRdb running MiXCR on the 5' RACE reads. The sample carries about 730,000 distinct CDR3 sequences, roughly 44% recorded once. The sequenced sample was blood. These TCRs come from a woman aged 55-75 years in good health.

The V gene is TRBV3-1, the J gene TRBJ2-5; 9 bases map to TRBD2. Germline-derived CDR1 and CDR2 are LGHDT and YNNKEL (reference sequence). V lost 0 bases, J lost 4 bases, and 9 bases stayed unmatched. This CDR3 is 17 amino acids long. The DNA for the CDR3 is TGTGCCAGCAGCCAAGATCAGTGGCGGGGGGGGTCAGAGACCCAGTACTTC. It is translated as CASSQDQWRGGSETQYF.

This chain joins TRBV5-1 and TRBJ2-2; a possible D gene is TRBD2 (6 bases). Germline lookup yields CDR1 SGHRS and CDR2 YFSETQ. The CDR3 runs 14 residues. Trimming shortened V by 5 bases and J by 5 bases, and 13 bases separated the two germline ends. In nucleotides, the CDR3 is TGCGCCAGCAGGGAGAGAGGAGGGACCGGGGAGCTGTTTTTT. Residues: CASRERGGTGELFF.

This clonotype has a handful of counts. V gene TRBV2 combines with J gene TRBJ2-1, with TRBD2 identical over 12 bases. CDR3 size: 16 residues. V was pared by 5 bases and J by 9 bases, with 11 bases of the junction left unmatched. The V gene's germline CDR1 is SNHLY and CDR2 FYNNEI. CDR3 amino acids: CASSHPASGRASEQFF. DNA of the CDR3: TGTGCCAGCAGTCATCCCGCTAGCGGGAGGGCCAGTGAGCAGTTCTTC. Full variable domain (outside the CDR3, taken from reference TRBV2 and TRBJ2-1): EPEVTQTPSHQVTQMGQEVILRCVPISNHLYFYWYRQILGQKVEFLVSFYNNEISEKSEIFDDQFSVERPDGSNFTLKIRSTKLEDSAMYFCASSHPASGRASEQFFGPGTRLTVL.

A few counts support this clonotype. The chain links TRBV7-9 to TRBJ1-5; D not resolved. The CDR3 runs 14 residues. Trimming removed 5 bases from V and 2 bases from J, with 10 bases in between. The germline V gene has CDR1 SEHNR and CDR2 FQNEAQ (reference sequence). Here the CDR3 reads CASSAASGNQPQHF. CDR3 sequence (DNA): TGTGCCAGCAGCGCGGCGTCCGGCAATCAGCCCCAGCATTTT.

The chain is built from TRBV4-3 and TRBJ2-3, with 13 positions matching TRBD2. CDR3 size: 16 residues. Trimming at V came to 1 base and at J to 6 bases, leaving 4 bases not matched to a gene. Per germline, CDR1 LGHNA and CDR2 YSLEER. The CDR3 coding sequence is TGCGCCAGCAGCCAAGGAGGACTAGCGGGAGCTGATACGCAGTATTTT. This gives the protein CASSQGGLAGADTQYF.

This chain uses TRBV20-1 with TRBJ1-4; a weak D match, TRBD1 (5 bases). The V gene lost 0 bases and the J gene lost 4 bases, with 12 bases spanning the gap. This CDR3 contains 15 residues. Germline V CDR1 and CDR2: DFQATT, SNEGSKA (reference sequence). CDR3 DNA sequence: TGCAGTGCTAGAGATGTCAGGGAAAGTAATGAAAAACTGTTTTTT. Amino acids: CSARDVRESNEKLFF.

The chain joins TRBV6-5 to TRBJ2-5; 9 bases align to TRBD1. Germline trimming cut 5 bases from V and 5 bases from J; bases unmatched to any gene: 6. The germline V gene encodes CDR1 MNHEY and CDR2 SVGAGI. The CDR3 contains 14 residues. Here the CDR3 DNA reads TGTGCCAGCAGTCTGGACAGGGGAATGGAGACCCAGTACTTC. Translation: CASSLDRGMETQYF.

This clonotype was observed a handful of times. The chain is built from TRBV7-2 and TRBJ2-1, with 10 positions matching TRBD2. Losses at the gene ends were 1 base for V and 4 bases for J; bases not matched to a gene: 4. The CDR3 sequence is 16 residues long. The V gene's germline CDR1 is SGHTA and CDR2 FQGNSA. Written as DNA, the CDR3 is TGTGCCAGCAGCTTAGTGGCTAGCGGGAGTTACAATGAGCAGTTCTTC. Its protein product is CASSLVASGSYNEQFF. The full variable domain, in which reference TRBV7-2 and TRBJ2-1 provide the parts outside the CDR3, is GAGVSQSPSNKVTEKGKDVELRCDPISGHTALYWYRQSLGQGLEFLIYFQGNSAPDKSGLPSDRFSAERTGGSVSTLTIQRTQQEDSAVYLCASSLVASGSYNEQFFGPGTRLTVL.

As DNA, the CDR3 is TGTGCCAGCAGTTACCGCTGGGGCGTCGGGCAGCCCCAGCATTTT. It specifies CASSYRWGVGQPQHF. The V call is TRBV6-2 or TRBV6-3, the J call TRBJ1-5; D possibly corresponds to TRBD1 (5 bases). CDR3 length: 15 residues. Germline assignment: CDR1 MNHEY and CDR2 SVGEGT. Trimming took 2 bases from V and 7 from J, leaving 15 bases between them.

This chain uses TRBV6-6 with TRBJ1-1; D gene uncertain. The CDR3 is made up of 12 amino acids. V lost 2 bases and J lost 3, with 4 bases in between. Germline CDR1 is MNHNY and CDR2 is SVGAGI (reference sequence). CDR3 sequence: CASSYGDTEAFF. The CDR3, as DNA: TGTGCCAGCAGTTACGGGGACACTGAAGCTTTCTTT.

The CDR3 DNA follows: TGTGCCAGCACTACAGGGATGAACACTGAAGCTTTCTTT. Amino acids: CASTTGMNTEAFF. The rearrangement joins TRBV12-3 or TRBV12-4 to TRBJ1-1; possible D gene TRBD1, 6 bases. This CDR3 has 13 amino acids. V lost 7 bases and J 0 bases, leaving 9 bases between the germline ends.

Of note for this clonotype: An end of the junction does not agree with germline; a read error may underlie this. The chain carries TRBV20-1 and TRBJ2-5; D might be TRBD2 (5 bases). The end of the DNA aligns better with TRBJ2-7, so the J call may be wrong. Germline CDR1 reads DFQATT; CDR2 reads SNEGSKA (reference sequence). The length of the CDR3 is 14 residues. The DNA of the CDR3 is TGCAGTGCTAGAGATCGGACTGACTCCGACGAGCAGTACTTC. Protein product: CSARDRTDSDEQYF.

Ten or more counts support this clonotype. The chain is built from TRBV7-9 and TRBJ2-7; 7 positions match TRBD1. This CDR3 is built from 12 residues. In germline, CDR1 is SEHNR, CDR2 FQNEAQ (reference sequence). The trim removed 4 bases at V and 6 bases at J, leaving 3 bases unmatched. The CDR3 reads CASSSTGAEQYF. The CDR3 coding sequence is TGTGCCAGCAGCTCCACAGGGGCCGAGCAGTACTTC.

Details on this clonotype: This may arise from a read error, as a much more abundant clone is one base away. This chain uses TRBV29-1 with TRBJ2-1; D is perhaps TRBD2 (5 bases). Trimming removed 7 bases at V and 6 bases at J, with 22 bases between. Germline values: CDR1 SQVTM, CDR2 ANQGSEA. This CDR3 has 15 residues. In nucleotides, the CDR3 is TGCAGCGCTGCAACTGCGCTAGTGGGAGTCAATGAGCAGTTCTTC. Encoded protein: CSAATALVGVNEQFF.

J is TRBJ2-1 and V is TRBV20-1; TRBD2 aligns across 11 bases. V shed 6 bases, J shed 8 bases, and the junction held 9 bases outside the gene matches. Germline CDR1 is DFQATT and CDR2 is SNEGSKA (reference sequence). The CDR3 has 14 amino acids. The chain's CDR3 is CSAPDSGRGYEQFF. The CDR3 DNA reads TGCAGTGCACCTGATAGCGGGAGGGGGTATGAGCAGTTCTTC.

This clonotype was observed a handful of times. The rearrangement joins TRBV2 to TRBJ2-2, with 7 bases fitting TRBD2. Germline V lookup: CDR1 SNHLY, CDR2 FYNNEI. The junction had 8 bases not matched to a gene; V was cut back by 7 bases and J by 0 bases. The CDR3 extends over 16 amino acids. The CDR3 DNA is TGTGCCAGCATGGGAACTAGCGTTACGAACACCGGGGAGCTGTTTTTT. Translation: CASMGTSVTNTGELFF.

This clonotype showed up many times. The genes are TRBV20-1 and TRBJ1-5; perhaps TRBD1 as D (5 bases). The CDR3 loop spans 15 amino acids. CDR1 is DFQATT, CDR2 SNEGSKA, per germline (reference sequence). Trimming took 2 bases from V and 0 from J, leaving 11 bases between them. The DNA for the CDR3 is TGCAGTGCTAGACCTGACAGCAATAGCAATCAGCCCCAGCATTTT. Translating it yields CSARPDSNSNQPQHF.

This clonotype turned up a few times. V and J are TRBV18 and TRBJ1-1; no definite D call. The CDR3 runs 15 residues. V was cut by 0 bases and J by 3 bases, with 11 bases left in between. Germline V gives CDR1 KGHSH, CDR2 LQKENI. The CDR3 nucleotides are TGTGCCAGCTCACCACCAGGGCGACAAGACACTGAAGCTTTCTTT. Protein: CASSPPGRQDTEAFF.

This clonotype was observed at least ten times. The V gene is TRBV12-3 or TRBV12-4, the J gene TRBJ1-2; D may be TRBD1 (6 bases). CDR3 length: 11 residues. The V end lost 5 bases, the J end lost 7 bases, and 8 bases lay between the germline ends. Here the CDR3 DNA reads TGTGCCAGCAGTAACAGGGTTGGCTACACCTTC. Its translation: CASSNRVGYTF.

J is TRBJ2-5 and V is TRBV12-3 or TRBV12-4; 9 bases align to TRBD1. The length of the CDR3 is 15 residues. V gave up 5 bases and J gave up 7 bases; unmatched junction bases: 11. The chain's CDR3 is CASSVSGQGVWTQYF. The CDR3, as DNA: TGTGCCAGCAGTGTGTCGGGACAGGGTGTTTGGACCCAGTACTTC.

CDR3 DNA sequence: TGTGCCAGCAGAGGTAGCGGGAGAGGCGATGAGCAGTACTTC. It yields the protein CASRGSGRGDEQYF. The V gene is TRBV6-5, the J gene TRBJ2-5; 9 nucleotides line up with TRBD2. CDR1 is MNHEY and CDR2 is SVGAGI in the germline V gene. V shed 6 bases and J 11 bases; nucleotides not matched to a gene: 13. This CDR3 has 14 residues.

This chain uses TRBV12-3 or TRBV12-4 with TRBJ2-5; weak D call: TRBD2 (6 bases). The DNA end is more similar to TRBJ2-7, so the J call may be wrong. The CDR3 is 14 amino acids. CDR3 nucleotide sequence: TGTGCCAGCAGTTTAGGGGGGGTCCGCTACGAGCAGTACTTC. Amino acid sequence: CASSLGGVRYEQYF.

For the CDR3, the DNA is TGTGCCAGTAGTATAACCGGGACGGGAGAAGAGACCCAGTACTTC. Translating it yields CASSITGTGEETQYF. J is TRBJ2-5 and V is TRBV19, with D possibly matching TRBD2 (6 bases). The CDR3 runs to 15 residues. CDR1 and CDR2 (germline): LNHDA, SQIVND (reference sequence). Trimming shortened V by 2 bases and J by 3 bases, and 13 bases separated the two germline ends.